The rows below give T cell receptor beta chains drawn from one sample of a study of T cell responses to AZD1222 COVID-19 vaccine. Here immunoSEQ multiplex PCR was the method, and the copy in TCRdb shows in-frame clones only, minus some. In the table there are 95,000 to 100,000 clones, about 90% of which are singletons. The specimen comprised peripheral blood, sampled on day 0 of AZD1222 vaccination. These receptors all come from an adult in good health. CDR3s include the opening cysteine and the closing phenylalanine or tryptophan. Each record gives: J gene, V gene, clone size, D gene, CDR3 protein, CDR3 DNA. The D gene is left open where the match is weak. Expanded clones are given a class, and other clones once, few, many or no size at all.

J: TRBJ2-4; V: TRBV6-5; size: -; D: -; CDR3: CASSPMIEGVAQYF; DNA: TGTGCCAGCAGTCCTATGATAGAGGGAGTGGCTCAGTACTTC
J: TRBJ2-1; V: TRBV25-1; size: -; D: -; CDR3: CATKPSGGSYNEQFF; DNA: TGTGCCACCAAACCAAGCGGAGGAAGCTACAATGAGCAGTTCTTC
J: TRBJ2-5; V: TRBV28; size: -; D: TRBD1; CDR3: CASRGGQGAVETQYF; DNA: TGTGCCAGCAGAGGGGGACAGGGGGCAGTCGAGACCCAGTACTTC
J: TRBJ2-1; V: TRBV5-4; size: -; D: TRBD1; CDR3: CASSLRQGSENEQFF; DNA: TGTGCCAGCAGCTTGAGACAGGGGTCCGAGAATGAGCAGTTCTTC
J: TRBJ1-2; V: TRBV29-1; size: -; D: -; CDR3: CSVEERLYGYTF; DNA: TGCAGCGTTGAAGAGAGACTCTATGGCTACACCTTC
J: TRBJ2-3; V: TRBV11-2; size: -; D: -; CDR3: CASSSGRQNTQYF; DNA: TGTGCCAGCAGCTCGGGCCGGCAAAATACGCAGTATTTT
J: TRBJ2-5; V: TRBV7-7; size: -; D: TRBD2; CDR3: CASSLGAGERVTQYF; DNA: TGTGCCAGCAGCTTAGGTGCGGGAGAACGGGTGACCCAGTACTTC
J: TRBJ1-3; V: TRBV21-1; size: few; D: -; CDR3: CASSKHLIDRGNTIYF; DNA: TGTGCCAGCAGCAAACACCTTATTGACAGGGGGAACACCATATATTTT
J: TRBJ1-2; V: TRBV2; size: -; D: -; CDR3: CASLERQETLIYGYTF; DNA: TGTGCCAGCTTGGAACGACAGGAGACATTAATCTATGGCTACACCTTC
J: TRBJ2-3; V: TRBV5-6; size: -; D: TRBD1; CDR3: CASSSNVRGRVADTQYF; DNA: TGTGCCAGCAGCTCGAACGTCAGGGGGCGCGTTGCAGATACGCAGTATTTT
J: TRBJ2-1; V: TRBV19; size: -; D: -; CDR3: CASRGPAGSPYNEQFF; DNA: TGTGCCAGTAGGGGGCCGGCAGGGAGCCCCTACAATGAGCAGTTCTTC
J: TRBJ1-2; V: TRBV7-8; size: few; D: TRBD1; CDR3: CASSPQTGGLDYGYTF; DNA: TGTGCCAGCAGCCCTCAGACAGGGGGCCTTGACTATGGCTACACCTTC
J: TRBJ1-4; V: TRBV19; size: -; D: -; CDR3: CASSIVSILTNEKLFF; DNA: TGTGCCAGTAGTATTGTTAGCATTTTAACTAATGAAAAACTGTTTTTT
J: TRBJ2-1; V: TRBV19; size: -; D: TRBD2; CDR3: CASILAGRPNNEQFF; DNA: TGTGCCAGTATTTTAGCGGGGAGACCCAACAATGAGCAGTTCTTC
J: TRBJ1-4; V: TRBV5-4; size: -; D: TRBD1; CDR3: CASSLDSSTGGTEKLFF; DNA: TGTGCCAGCAGCTTGGACTCGTCTACAGGGGGCACAGAAAAACTGTTTTTT
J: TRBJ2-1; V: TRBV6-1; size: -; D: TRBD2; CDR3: CASSEWGASGMNEQFF; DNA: TGTGCCAGCAGTGAATGGGGGGCTAGCGGGATGAATGAGCAGTTCTTC
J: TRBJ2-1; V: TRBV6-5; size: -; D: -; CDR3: CASSRGGRGNEQFF; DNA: TGTGCCAGCAGTCGTGGCGGTAGGGGAAATGAGCAGTTCTTC